These 12 T cell receptor beta chains came from one sample sequenced in a study of blood T cells in healthy people across ages. The second PCR ran about 7 to 12 cycles with a sample-barcoded 5' primer and J-beta primers. TCRdb ran MiXCR on the 5' RACE reads and lists one entry per CDR3 protein. The sample records 1,100,000 or so distinct CDR3 sequences, 45% being singletons. The material sequenced was blood. Receptors were obtained from a woman between 55 and 75 years old in good health.

The rearrangement uses TRBV9 and TRBJ2-1; TRBD2 might be the D (6 bases). V was cut by 0 bases and J by 8 bases, with 12 bases left in between. Germline CDR1 SGDLS, CDR2 YYNGEE. The CDR3 is made up of 14 amino acids. The CDR3 region is CASSVDGTLDEQFF. The CDR3 DNA sequence: TGTGCCAGCAGCGTAGATGGGACTCTCGATGAGCAGTTCTTC.

This clonotype was seen more than once but under ten times. V gene TRBV29-1 combines with J gene TRBJ2-7; TRBD1 is a possible D gene (6 bases). CDR1 and CDR2 from the germline V gene are SQVTM and ANQGSEA. This CDR3 spans 13 amino acids. Trimming removed 4 bases from V and 2 bases from J, with 12 bases in between. The CDR3 here is CSVVQGHAYEQYF. The DNA of the CDR3 is TGCAGCGTTGTACAGGGACATGCCTACGAGCAGTACTTC.

The V gene is TRBV18, the J gene TRBJ2-1; unclear D gene. This CDR3 spans 12 amino acids. Trimming stripped 3 bases from V and 9 bases from J, with 9 bases between. Germline loops: CDR1 KGHSH, CDR2 LQKENI. CDR3: CASSPMTGEQFF. CDR3 sequence (DNA): TGTGCCAGCTCACCGATGACCGGTGAGCAGTTCTTC. The full variable domain, its missing parts supplied by reference TRBV18 and TRBJ2-1, is NAGVMQNPRHLVRRRGQEARLRCSPMKGHSHVYWYRQLPEEGLKFMVYLQKENIIDESGMPKERFSAEFPKEGPSILRIQQVVRGDSAAYFCASSPMTGEQFFGPGTRLTVL.

The chain employs TRBV9 and TRBJ2-3; the D gene is possibly TRBD2 (6 bases). V was shortened by 0 bases and J by 0 bases, with 11 bases between the two germline ends. Germline CDR1 and CDR2: SGDLS and YYNGEE. This CDR3 is built from 16 residues. CDR3 nucleotides: TGTGCCAGCAGCGTAGGCCCGGGAGCAAGCACAGATACGCAGTATTTT. Amino acids: CASSVGPGASTDTQYF.

This clonotype came up a few times. The gene calls are TRBV12-3 or TRBV12-4 and TRBJ2-1, with D unresolved. This CDR3 spans 12 amino acids. V shed 4 bases and J shed 3 bases, with 4 bases lying between them. The CDR3 DNA reads TGTGCCAGCAGTTGGTTCTACAATGAGCAGTTCTTC. It codes for CASSWFYNEQFF.

The chain joins TRBV7-9 to TRBJ1-5; the match to TRBD1 covers 9 bases. The CDR3 runs to 16 residues. Trimming cost V 5 bases and J 5 bases; bases outside gene matches: 10. CDR1 is SEHNR and CDR2 is FQNEAQ in the germline V gene (reference sequence). The CDR3 DNA is TGTGCCAGCAGCCCCTCGGGGACAGGGTGGGATCAGCCCCAGCATTTT. Protein: CASSPSGTGWDQPQHF.

The rearrangement uses TRBV18 and TRBJ2-1; D is unclear. This CDR3 comprises 12 residues. The germline V gene has CDR1 KGHSH and CDR2 LQKENI. V lost 4 bases, J lost 8 bases, and 9 bases lay in between. CDR3 sequence (DNA): TGTGCCAGCTCACAGGCCAGTGATGAGCAGTTCTTC. Translated, it gives CASSQASDEQFF.

The gene calls are TRBV5-1 and TRBJ1-2, with D unclear. The ends were cut back, 0 bases at V and 4 bases at J, with 19 bases in the middle. The CDR3 totals 17 residues. Germline lookup yields CDR1 SGHRS and CDR2 YFSETQ. CDR3 sequence (DNA): TGCGCCAGCAGCTTGGCCTTCTCGTTGGAGGCGCGCTATGGCTACACCTTC. Amino acids: CASSLAFSLEARYGYTF.

The rearrangement links TRBV4-1 to TRBJ2-1, with D possibly TRBD1 on 6 matching bases. Germline CDR1 MGHRA, CDR2 YSYEKL. Trimming removed 1 base at V and 10 bases at J, with 11 bases between. The CDR3 spans 13 residues. CDR3 coding DNA: TGCGCCAGCAGCCAAGTTATCAGGGGCGAGCAGTTCTTC. Residues: CASSQVIRGEQFF.

This chain joins TRBV6-5 and TRBJ2-1; 9 bases are shared with TRBD1. V lost 7 bases and J lost 7; bases outside the gene matches: 11. Per germline, CDR1 MNHEY and CDR2 SVGAGI. This CDR3 contains 15 residues. CDR3 sequence: CASKNEGQGRNEQFF. CDR3 nucleotide sequence: TGTGCCAGCAAAAATGAAGGACAGGGGAGGAATGAGCAGTTCTTC.

For this clonotype: The junction departs from the called germline gene at one end, perhaps through a read error. This chain links TRBV20-1 with TRBJ1-6; D is possibly TRBD1 (6 bases). The CDR3 has 13 residues. Germline assignment: CDR1 DFQATT and CDR2 SNEGSKA (reference sequence). The CDR3 region has the DNA TGCAATGCTAGCCCAACAGGGAATTCACCCCTCCACTTT. It yields the protein CNASPTGNSPLHF.

CDR3 bases: TGTGCCAGCAGATTTGAGGTAGGGGGCCACGAGCAGTACTTC. It specifies CASRFEVGGHEQYF. The chain carries TRBV6-1 and TRBJ2-4; 7 bases line up with TRBD1. Judging by the DNA end, TRBJ2-7 fits better; the J call may be wrong. Germline values: CDR1 MNHNS, CDR2 SASEGT. CDR3 length: 14 amino acids.